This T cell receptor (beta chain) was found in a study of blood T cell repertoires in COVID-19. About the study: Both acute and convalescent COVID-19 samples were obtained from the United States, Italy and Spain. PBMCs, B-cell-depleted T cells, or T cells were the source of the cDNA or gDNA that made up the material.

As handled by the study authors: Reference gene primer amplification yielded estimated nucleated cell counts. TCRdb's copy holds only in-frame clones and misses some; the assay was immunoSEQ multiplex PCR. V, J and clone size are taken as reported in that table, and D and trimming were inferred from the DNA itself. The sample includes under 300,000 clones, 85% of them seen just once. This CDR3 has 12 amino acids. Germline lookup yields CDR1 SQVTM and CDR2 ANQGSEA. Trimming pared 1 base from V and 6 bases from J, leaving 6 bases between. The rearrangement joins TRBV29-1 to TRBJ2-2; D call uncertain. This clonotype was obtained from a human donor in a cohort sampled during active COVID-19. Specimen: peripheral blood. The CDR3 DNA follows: TGCAGCGTTGAAGGAGTCTCCGGGGAGCTGTTTTTT. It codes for CSVEGVSGELFF.